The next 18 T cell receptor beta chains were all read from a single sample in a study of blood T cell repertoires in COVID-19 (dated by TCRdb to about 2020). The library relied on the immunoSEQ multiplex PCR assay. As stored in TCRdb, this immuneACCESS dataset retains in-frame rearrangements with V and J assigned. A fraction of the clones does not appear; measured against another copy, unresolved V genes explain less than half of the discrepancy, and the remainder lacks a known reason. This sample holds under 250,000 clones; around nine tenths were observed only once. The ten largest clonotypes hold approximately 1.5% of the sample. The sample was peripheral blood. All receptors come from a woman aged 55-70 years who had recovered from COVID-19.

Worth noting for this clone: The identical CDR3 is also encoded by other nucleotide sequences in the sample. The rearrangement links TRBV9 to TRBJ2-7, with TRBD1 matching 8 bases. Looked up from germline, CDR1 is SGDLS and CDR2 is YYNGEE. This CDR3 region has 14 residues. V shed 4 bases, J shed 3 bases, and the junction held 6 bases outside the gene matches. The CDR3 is CASSLGQGGYEQYF. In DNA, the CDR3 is TGTGCCAGCAGCTTAGGACAGGGAGGCTACGAGCAGTACTTC.

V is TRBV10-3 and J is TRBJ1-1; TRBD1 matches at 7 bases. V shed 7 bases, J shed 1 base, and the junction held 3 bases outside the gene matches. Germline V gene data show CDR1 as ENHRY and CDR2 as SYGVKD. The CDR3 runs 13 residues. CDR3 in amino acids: CAITRQGNTEAFF. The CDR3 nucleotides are TGTGCCATCACTCGACAGGGGAACACTGAAGCTTTCTTT.

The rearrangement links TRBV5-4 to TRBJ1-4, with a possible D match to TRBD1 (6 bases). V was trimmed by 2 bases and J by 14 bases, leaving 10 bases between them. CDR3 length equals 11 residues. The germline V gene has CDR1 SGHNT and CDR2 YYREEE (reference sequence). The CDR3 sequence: CASSFQGQLFF. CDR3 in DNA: TGTGCCAGCAGCTTTCAGGGGCAGCTGTTTTTT.

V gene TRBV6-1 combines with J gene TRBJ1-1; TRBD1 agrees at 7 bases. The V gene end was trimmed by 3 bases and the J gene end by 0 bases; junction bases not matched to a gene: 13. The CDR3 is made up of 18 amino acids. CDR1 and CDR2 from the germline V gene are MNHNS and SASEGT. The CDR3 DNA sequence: TGTGCCAGCAGTGACCTAAGACAGGGATTTCCTATGAACACTGAAGCTTTCTTT. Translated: CASSDLRQGFPMNTEAFF.

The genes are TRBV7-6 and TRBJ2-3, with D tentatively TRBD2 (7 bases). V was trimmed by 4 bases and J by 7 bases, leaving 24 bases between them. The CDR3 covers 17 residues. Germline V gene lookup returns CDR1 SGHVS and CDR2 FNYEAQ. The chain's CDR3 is CASSSTLGGAMGYTQYF. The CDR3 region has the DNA TGTGCCAGCAGCTCCACCCTGGGGGGGGCCATGGGGTATACGCAGTATTTT.

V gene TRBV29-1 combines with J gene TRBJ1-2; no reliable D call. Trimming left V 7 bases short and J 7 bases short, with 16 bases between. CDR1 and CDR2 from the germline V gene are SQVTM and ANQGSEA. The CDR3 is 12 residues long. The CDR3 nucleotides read TGCAGCGCTAAGAGGGTCGACGGTGGCTACACCTTC. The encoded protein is CSAKRVDGGYTF.

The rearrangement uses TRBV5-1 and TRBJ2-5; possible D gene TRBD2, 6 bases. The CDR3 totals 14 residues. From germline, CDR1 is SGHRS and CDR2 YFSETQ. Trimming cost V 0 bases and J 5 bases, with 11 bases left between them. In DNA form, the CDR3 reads TGCGCCAGCAGCTTGGAGGCGGGGTTGGAGACCCAGTACTTC. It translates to CASSLEAGLETQYF.

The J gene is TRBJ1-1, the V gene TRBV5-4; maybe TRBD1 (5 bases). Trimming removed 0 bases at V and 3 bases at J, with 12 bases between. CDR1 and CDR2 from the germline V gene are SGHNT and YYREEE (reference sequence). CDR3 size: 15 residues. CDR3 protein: CASSLVWGSDTEAFF. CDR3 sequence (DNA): TGTGCCAGCAGCTTGGTATGGGGCTCAGACACTGAAGCTTTCTTT.

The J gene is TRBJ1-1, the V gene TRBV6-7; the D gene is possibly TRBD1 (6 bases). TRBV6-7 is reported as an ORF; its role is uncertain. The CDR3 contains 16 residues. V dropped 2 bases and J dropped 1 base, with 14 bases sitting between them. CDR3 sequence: CASSYPLDRRNTEAFF. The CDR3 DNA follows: TGTGCCAGCAGTTACCCGTTAGACAGGAGGAACACTGAAGCTTTCTTT.

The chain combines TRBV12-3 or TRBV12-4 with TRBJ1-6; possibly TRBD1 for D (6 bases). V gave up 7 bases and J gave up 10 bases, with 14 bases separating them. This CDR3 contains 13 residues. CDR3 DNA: TGTGCCAGCAATACAGGGTTTGGGTCACCCCTCCACTTT. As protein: CASNTGFGSPLHF.

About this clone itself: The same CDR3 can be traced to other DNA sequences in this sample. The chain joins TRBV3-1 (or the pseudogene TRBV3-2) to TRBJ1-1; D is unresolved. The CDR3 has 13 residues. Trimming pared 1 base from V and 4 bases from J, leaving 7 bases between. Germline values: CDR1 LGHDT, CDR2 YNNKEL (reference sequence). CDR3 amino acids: CASSQAPGTEAFF. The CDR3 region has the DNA TGTGCCAGCAGCCAAGCCCCGGGCACTGAAGCTTTCTTT.

This CDR3 is CSVEFARTEAFF. CDR3 nucleotide sequence: TGCAGCGTTGAATTTGCGCGCACTGAAGCTTTCTTT. The chain recombines TRBV29-1 with TRBJ1-1, with D hard to call. Germline values: CDR1 SQVTM, CDR2 ANQGSEA. The V and J ends lost 2 bases and 4 bases respectively, with 8 bases between them. CDR3 size: 12 residues. The whole variable domain, remainder taken from reference TRBV29-1 and TRBJ1-1, is SAVISQKPSRDICQRGTSLTIQCQVDSQVTMMFWYRQQPGQSLTLIATANQGSEATYESGFVIDKFPISRPNLTFSTLTVSNMSPEDSSIYLCSVEFARTEAFFGQGTRLTVV.

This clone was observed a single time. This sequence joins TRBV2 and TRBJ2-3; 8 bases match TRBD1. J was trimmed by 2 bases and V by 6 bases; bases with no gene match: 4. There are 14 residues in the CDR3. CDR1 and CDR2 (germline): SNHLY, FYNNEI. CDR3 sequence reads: CASSPTGVTDTQYF. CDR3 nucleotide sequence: TGTGCCAGCAGCCCGACAGGGGTCACAGATACGCAGTATTTT.

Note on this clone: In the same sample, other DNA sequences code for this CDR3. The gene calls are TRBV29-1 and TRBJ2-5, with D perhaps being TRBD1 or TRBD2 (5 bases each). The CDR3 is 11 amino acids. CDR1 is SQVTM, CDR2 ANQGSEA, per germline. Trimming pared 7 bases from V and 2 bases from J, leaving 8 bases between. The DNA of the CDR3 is TGCAGCGCGGGGCAGCAAGAGACCCAGTACTTC. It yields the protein CSAGQQETQYF. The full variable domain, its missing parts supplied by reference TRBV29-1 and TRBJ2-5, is SAVISQKPSRDICQRGTSLTIQCQVDSQVTMMFWYRQQPGQSLTLIATANQGSEATYESGFVIDKFPISRPNLTFSTLTVSNMSPEDSSIYLCSAGQQETQYFGPGTRLLVL.

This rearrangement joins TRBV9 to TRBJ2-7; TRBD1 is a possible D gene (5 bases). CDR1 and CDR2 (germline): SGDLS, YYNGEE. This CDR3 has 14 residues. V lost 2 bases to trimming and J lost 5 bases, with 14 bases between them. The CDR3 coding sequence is TGTGCCAGCAGCGTTGGACACTATAGCAACGAGCAGTACTTC. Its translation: CASSVGHYSNEQYF. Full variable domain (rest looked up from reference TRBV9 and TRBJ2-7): DSGVTQTPKHLITATGQRVTLRCSPRSGDLSVYWYQQSLDQGLQFLIQYYNGEERAKGNILERFSAQQFPDLHSELNLSSLELGDSALYFCASSVGHYSNEQYFGPGTRLTVT.

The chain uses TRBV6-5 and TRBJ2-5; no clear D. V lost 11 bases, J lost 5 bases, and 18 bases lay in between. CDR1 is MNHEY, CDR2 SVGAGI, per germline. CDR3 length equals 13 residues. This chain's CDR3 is CAATGILWETQYF. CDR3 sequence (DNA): TGTGCCGCCACCGGTATCCTGTGGGAGACCCAGTACTTC.

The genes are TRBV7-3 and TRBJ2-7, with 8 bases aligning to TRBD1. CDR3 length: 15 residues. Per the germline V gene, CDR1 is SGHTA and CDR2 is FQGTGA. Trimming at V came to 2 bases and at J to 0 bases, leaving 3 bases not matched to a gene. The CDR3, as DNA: TGTGCCAGCAGCTTAGCAGGGGGCAGCTCCTACGAGCAGTACTTC. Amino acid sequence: CASSLAGGSSYEQYF.

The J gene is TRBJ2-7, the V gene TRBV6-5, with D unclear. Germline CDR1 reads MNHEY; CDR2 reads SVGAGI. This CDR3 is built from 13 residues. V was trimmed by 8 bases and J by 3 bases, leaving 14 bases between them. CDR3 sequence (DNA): TGTGCCAGCTCCTCAGGATATAACTACGAGCAGTACTTC. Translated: CASSSGYNYEQYF.